Below are 6 T cell receptor beta chains sequenced from a single sample in a study of T cells of healthy individuals. TCRdb analysed the 5' RACE reads with MiXCR anew, one entry per CDR3 protein. In the table there are some 100,000 distinct CDR3 sequences, approximately 16% of which are singletons. The receptors shown here come from a human donor in good health.

The rearrangement links TRBV6-2 or TRBV6-3 to TRBJ2-4; possible D gene TRBD2, 5 bases. The CDR3 extends over 14 amino acids. Per the germline V gene, CDR1 is MNHEY and CDR2 is SVGEGT. Trimming removed 3 bases from V and 4 bases from J, with 10 bases in between. The CDR3 sequence is CASSYRGLKNIQYF. In DNA form, the CDR3 reads TGTGCCAGCAGTTATCGAGGACTTAAAAACATTCAGTACTTC.

This clonotype occurred many times. The chain has TRBV27 and TRBJ2-7, with TRBD1 matching 8 bases. The CDR3 has 15 amino acids. V dropped 5 bases and J dropped 6; count of bases not matched to a gene: 12. The germline gives CDR1 MNHEY, CDR2 SMNVEV (reference sequence). CDR3 coding DNA: TGTGCCAGCAGTCCCACGGGACAGGTCTTCGGCGAGCAGTACTTC. Translation: CASSPTGQVFGEQYF.

This clonotype was counted ten times or more. The J gene is TRBJ1-2, the V gene TRBV28; D is unresolved. The CDR3 loop spans 13 amino acids. Trimming pared 6 bases from V and 0 bases from J, leaving 8 bases between. CDR1 MDHEN and CDR2 SYDVKM come from the germline V gene. The CDR3 here is CASRLPTNYGYTF. DNA for the CDR3: TGTGCCAGCAGGCTACCCACTAACTATGGCTACACCTTC.

The chain has TRBV4-1 and TRBJ1-1; tentatively, D is TRBD1 (6 bases). Germline CDR1 reads MGHRA; CDR2 reads YSYEKL. The CDR3 consists of 16 residues. V was trimmed by 3 bases and J by 0 bases, leaving 14 bases between them. CDR3 nucleotides: TGCGCCAGCAGCCATCCCTCAGGGGACTTGAACACTGAAGCTTTCTTT. Translation: CASSHPSGDLNTEAFF.

The chain is built from TRBV6-2 or TRBV6-3 and TRBJ2-5; the D is unclear. The V gene lost 0 bases and the J gene lost 2 bases, with 10 bases spanning the gap. Germline-derived CDR1 and CDR2 are MNHEY and SVGEGT. The CDR3 is 15 amino acids. The CDR3 loop reads CASSYSPDTQETQYF. The CDR3 DNA sequence: TGTGCCAGCAGTTACTCGCCCGATACACAAGAGACCCAGTACTTC.

A few counts support this clonotype. The chain links TRBV27 to TRBJ2-1; no clear D. This CDR3 region has 13 residues. V was trimmed by 2 bases and J by 9 bases, leaving 11 bases between them. The germline V gene encodes CDR1 MNHEY and CDR2 SMNVEV (reference sequence). This chain's CDR3 is CASSLTPRSEQFF. The CDR3 DNA is TGTGCCAGCAGTTTAACCCCTAGGAGTGAGCAGTTCTTC.